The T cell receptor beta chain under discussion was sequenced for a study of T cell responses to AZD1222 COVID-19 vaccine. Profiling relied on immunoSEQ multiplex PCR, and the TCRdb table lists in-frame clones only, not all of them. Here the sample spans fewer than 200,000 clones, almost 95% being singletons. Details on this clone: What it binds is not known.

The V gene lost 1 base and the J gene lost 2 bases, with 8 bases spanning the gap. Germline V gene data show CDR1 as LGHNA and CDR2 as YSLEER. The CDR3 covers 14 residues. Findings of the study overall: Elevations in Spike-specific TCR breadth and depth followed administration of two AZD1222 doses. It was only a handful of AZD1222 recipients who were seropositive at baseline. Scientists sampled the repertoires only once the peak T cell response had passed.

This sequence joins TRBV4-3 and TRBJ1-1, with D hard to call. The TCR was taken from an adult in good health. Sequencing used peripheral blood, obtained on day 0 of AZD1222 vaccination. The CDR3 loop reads CASSQVPGNTEAFF. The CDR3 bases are TGCGCCAGCAGCCAAGTCCCGGGAAACACTGAAGCTTTCTTT.